In this sample, the clone carrying this T cell receptor (beta chain) turned up a few times. Its cognate antigen is unknown. The sample is drawn from a study of blood T cells in healthy people across ages. Study results and limitations: Changes in expanded clonotypes were possibly confounded, as the CMV status of donors was unknown. Estimates drawn from one million T cells were deemed to understate diversity.

Then a second PCR, running about 6 to 11 cycles, was carried out with a sample-barcoded 5' primer and a J-beta primer mix. Sequencing of every sample gave 3 million or more CDR3-containing paired-end reads. TCRdb used MiXCR to reprocess the 5' RACE reads, holding one entry per CDR3 protein. The sample has about 640,000 distinct CDR3 sequences; less than 35% are singletons. Each sample used at least 6 million PBMCs. The sample comprised blood. The sequence was obtained from a woman older than 75 in good health.

CDR3 residues: CASTSPVTRAGAYNEQFF. CDR3 coding DNA: TGTGCCAGCACCTCCCCAGTAACAAGGGCGGGGGCCTACAATGAGCAGTTCTTC. This rearrangement joins TRBV28 to TRBJ2-1, with 7 bases fitting TRBD2. Germline CDR1 and CDR2: MDHEN and SYDVKM. The CDR3 runs to 18 residues. V lost 7 bases and J lost 2; bases outside the gene matches: 17.